The 27 T cell receptor beta chains given below trace back to one sample, sequenced in a study of T cell responses to AZD1222 COVID-19 vaccine. The repertoire was sequenced with immunoSEQ multiplex PCR; TCRdb's copy has only in-frame clones and lacks some. The repertoire includes some 130,000 clones, approximately 91% of them detected once, and about 1% sits in the top ten. The sample was peripheral blood, taken 28 days after the second AZD1222 dose. The receptor set was obtained from an adult who received the AZD1222 COVID-19 vaccine.

CDR3 sequence (DNA): TGCGCCAGCAGCTTGGATTTCCGCACAGATACGCAGTATTTT. Encoded protein: CASSLDFRTDTQYF. The chain carries TRBV5-1 and TRBJ2-3; no definite D call. The germline CDR1 and CDR2 sequences are SGHRS and YFSETQ. The length of the CDR3 is 14 residues. Trimming took 0 bases from V and 1 from J, leaving 6 bases between them.

This clone is a singleton in its sample. The DNA of the CDR3 is TGTGCCAGTAGCAGACAGGGGCGATACGAGCAGTACTTC. Its translation: CASSRQGRYEQYF. The chain has TRBV19 and TRBJ2-7, with TRBD1 identical over 8 bases. There are 13 residues in the CDR3. The V segment lost 6 bases and the J segment 4 bases; nucleotides outside the gene matches: 5. Germline V lookup: CDR1 LNHDA, CDR2 SQIVND (reference sequence).

This clone has just a few counts. The V and J genes are TRBV25-1 and TRBJ2-4, with unresolved D. Germline CDR1 and CDR2: MGHDK and SYGVNS. Deletions cut 4 bases from V and 0 bases from J, with 4 bases between. The CDR3 length is 13 residues. The CDR3 region is CASSVGAKNIQYF. CDR3 sequence (DNA): TGTGCCAGCAGTGTGGGAGCCAAAAACATTCAGTACTTC. The full variable domain, with the rest looked up from reference TRBV25-1 and TRBJ2-4, is EADIYQTPRYLVIGTGKKITLECSQTMGHDKMYWYQQDPGMELHLIHYSYGVNSTEKGDLSSESTVSRIRTEHFPLTLESARPSHTSQYLCASSVGAKNIQYFGAGTRLSVL.

The chain uses TRBV19 and TRBJ1-2; the match to TRBD1 covers 9 bases. The CDR3 has 15 residues. With V trimmed by 3 bases and J by 4 bases, 6 bases remained unmatched. Per the germline V gene, CDR1 is LNHDA and CDR2 is SQIVND (reference sequence). CDR3 nucleotide sequence: TGTGCCAGTAGTATCGGACAGGGGACTTTCTATGGCTACACCTTC. It encodes CASSIGQGTFYGYTF.

This clone came up once. The J gene is TRBJ1-4, the V gene TRBV4-1, with 7 positions matching TRBD1. V lost 0 bases to trimming and J lost 13 bases; unmatched junction nucleotides: 8. The germline V gene has CDR1 MGHRA and CDR2 YSYEKL. This CDR3 spans 14 amino acids. The CDR3 region is CASSQDEQGPRLFF. CDR3 coding DNA: TGCGCCAGCAGCCAAGATGAACAGGGGCCTAGACTGTTTTTT.

The rearrangement joins TRBV19 to TRBJ2-7; D unresolved. V was shortened by 5 bases and J by 3 bases, with 20 bases between the two germline ends. Germline V gene lookup returns CDR1 LNHDA and CDR2 SQIVND (reference sequence). The CDR3 sequence is 16 residues long. For the CDR3, the DNA is TGTGCCAGTAGTTATGCGGCCAACAATCGGCTCTACGAGCAGTACTTC. It translates to CASSYAANNRLYEQYF. The complete variable domain, with remaining parts taken from reference TRBV19 and TRBJ2-7, reads DGGITQSPKYLFRKEGQNVTLSCEQNLNHDAMYWYRQDPGQGLRLIYYSQIVNDFQKGDIAEGYSVSREKKESFPLTVTSAQKNPTAFYLCASSYAANNRLYEQYFGPGTRLTVT.

V is TRBV28 and J is TRBJ1-4; D call uncertain. This CDR3 has 14 amino acids. Germline CDR1 and CDR2: MDHEN and SYDVKM. The ends were cut back, 3 bases at V and 4 bases at J, with 9 bases in the middle. CDR3 amino acids: CASSFRVYNEKLFF. The DNA for the CDR3 is TGTGCCAGCAGTTTCCGCGTCTATAATGAAAAACTGTTTTTT.

The chain has TRBV18 and TRBJ2-7; the D gene could be TRBD1 or TRBD2 (5 bases each). Germline assignment: CDR1 KGHSH and CDR2 LQKENI. Trimming stripped 0 bases from V and 3 bases from J, with 15 bases between. This CDR3 comprises 16 residues. The CDR3 is CASSPPRGAGDYEQYF. The CDR3 DNA sequence: TGTGCCAGCTCACCACCGAGAGGGGCTGGTGACTACGAGCAGTACTTC.

The CDR3 sequence is CASTPGLTYEQYF. CDR3 bases: TGTGCCAGCACCCCCGGGCTGACCTACGAGCAGTACTTC. The rearrangement links TRBV28 to TRBJ2-7; D is uncertain. The CDR3 runs 13 residues. Germline CDR1 MDHEN, CDR2 SYDVKM. The V gene lost 7 bases and the J gene lost 2 bases, with 12 bases spanning the gap.

In its sample, this clone was seen once. The rearrangement uses TRBV27 and TRBJ2-1, with D unresolved. V lost 6 bases to trimming and J lost 8 bases, with 20 bases between them. The CDR3 runs to 15 residues. Germline CDR1 MNHEY, CDR2 SMNVEV (reference sequence). The CDR3 DNA follows: TGTGCCAGCAGCCTCCTCGGTGGCCCATTCGATGAGCAGTTCTTC. Its protein is CASSLLGGPFDEQFF.

The chain carries TRBV2 and TRBJ1-2, with TRBD1 matching 10 bases. After removal of 6 bases from V and 8 bases from J, the junction contained 9 bases not matched to a gene. The CDR3 covers 14 residues. CDR1 is SNHLY, CDR2 FYNNEI, per germline. CDR3 amino acids: CASRGDRGGGGYTF. The DNA for the CDR3 is TGTGCCAGCAGGGGGGACAGGGGAGGAGGAGGCTACACCTTC.

The chain couples TRBV6-5 to TRBJ2-3; 11 nucleotides line up with TRBD2. The germline V gene encodes CDR1 MNHEY and CDR2 SVGAGI. V trimming: 9 bases; J trimming: 3 bases; junction bases outside the gene matches: 5. The CDR3 is made up of 14 amino acids. DNA for the CDR3: TGTGCCAGTACTAGCGGGAGCGGAACAGATACGCAGTATTTT. Translation: CASTSGSGTDTQYF.

The rearrangement uses TRBV7-2 and TRBJ1-2; D gene ambiguous. The CDR3 contains 13 residues. Germline CDR1 SGHTA, CDR2 FQGNSA. Trimming stripped 5 bases from V and 3 bases from J, with 10 bases between. The CDR3 sequence is CASSRTGDYGYTF. The CDR3 coding sequence is TGTGCCAGCAGCCGGACCGGGGACTATGGCTACACCTTC.

Written as DNA, the CDR3 is TGTGCCAGCAGCCAAGCTCACGGCCTTTCCTACAATGAGCAGTTCTTC. As protein: CASSQAHGLSYNEQFF. The chain combines TRBV14 with TRBJ2-1, with D hard to call. The CDR3 loop spans 16 amino acids. Germline V gene lookup returns CDR1 SGHDN and CDR2 FVKESK. Trimming removed 1 base at V and 1 base at J, with 11 bases between.

The chain is built from TRBV2 and TRBJ2-7; weak D call: TRBD1 (5 bases). Trimming left V 6 bases short and J 0 bases short, with 15 bases between. The germline CDR1 and CDR2 sequences are SNHLY and FYNNEI. CDR3 length equals 15 residues. For the CDR3, the DNA is TGTGCCAGCAGCCACCGACAGTTGAGCTCCTACGAGCAGTACTTC. Its protein is CASSHRQLSSYEQYF.

For the CDR3, the DNA is TGCGCCAGCAGCTTGAAGATCGCTGAACCGAACACCGGGGAGCTGTTTTTT. Protein sequence: CASSLKIAEPNTGELFF. This chain links TRBV5-1 with TRBJ2-2; D gene uncertain. The CDR3 runs 17 residues. The germline V and J ends were trimmed by 1 base and 0 bases, with 13 bases remaining between them. Looked up from germline, CDR1 is SGHRS and CDR2 is YFSETQ.

This clone was found once. The same CDR3 can be traced to other DNA sequences in this sample. The chain has TRBV9 and TRBJ2-1; D unclear. The CDR3 is 13 residues long. Germline V lookup: CDR1 SGDLS, CDR2 YYNGEE. V lost 0 bases to trimming and J lost 4 bases, with 5 bases between them. This chain's CDR3 is CASSVGDYNEQFF. The DNA of the CDR3 is TGTGCCAGCAGCGTAGGAGATTACAATGAGCAGTTCTTC.

As for this clone: The junction departs from germline at one end; a sequencing error may be responsible. The genes are TRBV7-9 and TRBJ1-2, with D possibly matching TRBD1 (6 bases). Germline loops: CDR1 SEHNR, CDR2 FQNEAQ (reference sequence). The CDR3 is 14 residues long. The DNA of the CDR3 is TGTGCCAGCAGCCTAGCGGGGGGCAGAGGTGGCTACACCTTC. Translating it yields CASSLAGGRGGYTF. The whole variable domain, filled in from reference TRBV7-9 and TRBJ1-2, reads DTGVSQNPRHKITKRGQNVTFRCDPISEHNRLYWYRQTLGQGPEFLTYFQNEAQLEKSRLLSDRFSAERPKGSFSTLEIQRTEQGDSAMYLCASSLAGGRGGYTFGSGTRLTVV.

This clone occurred a few times. This chain uses TRBV2 with TRBJ1-4; TRBD1 matches at 7 bases. Germline CDR1 and CDR2: SNHLY and FYNNEI. Germline trimming cut 4 bases from V and 6 bases from J; bases unmatched to any gene: 5. The CDR3 runs to 14 residues. The CDR3, as DNA: TGTGCCAGCAGTGGTCAGGGGGGGTATGAAAAACTGTTTTTT. Translation: CASSGQGGYEKLFF. The whole variable domain, filled in from reference TRBV2 and TRBJ1-4, reads EPEVTQTPSHQVTQMGQEVILRCVPISNHLYFYWYRQILGQKVEFLVSFYNNEISEKSEIFDDQFSVERPDGSNFTLKIRSTKLEDSAMYFCASSGQGGYEKLFFGSGTQLSVL.

This rearrangement joins TRBV6-5 to TRBJ2-2; D assignment may be TRBD1 or TRBD2 (5 bases each). Germline loops: CDR1 MNHEY, CDR2 SVGAGI. The CDR3 has 14 residues. V shed 6 bases and J shed 2 bases, with 10 bases lying between them. CDR3 protein: CASRPRDNTGELFF. The DNA for the CDR3 is TGTGCCAGCAGACCTCGGGACAACACCGGGGAGCTGTTTTTT.

The chain employs TRBV28 and TRBJ1-5; no clear D. The CDR3 covers 18 residues. CDR1 is MDHEN, CDR2 SYDVKM, per germline. Trimming took off 6 bases at V and 0 bases at J, with 21 bases between the two ends. In DNA form, the CDR3 reads TGTGCCAGCAGCCCCGGGAGAGCCCACATTTATAGCAATCAGCCCCAGCATTTT. Its translation is CASSPGRAHIYSNQPQHF.

The genes are TRBV19 and TRBJ2-1; 9 bases are a match to TRBD2. This CDR3 region has 15 residues. Germline CDR1 and CDR2: LNHDA and SQIVND (reference sequence). J lost 8 bases, V lost 4 bases, and 9 bases had no gene match. This chain's CDR3 is CASSKLAGKMHEQFF. The CDR3 DNA reads as TGTGCCAGTAGTAAACTAGCGGGCAAGATGCATGAGCAGTTCTTC.

V is TRBV19 and J is TRBJ2-7, with D unclear. Germline CDR1 LNHDA, CDR2 SQIVND (reference sequence). V lost 7 bases to trimming and J lost 5 bases, with 18 bases between them. The length of the CDR3 is 14 residues. CDR3 nucleotide sequence: TGTGCCAGTAAGTATGATTGGCAGAGCCACGAGCAGTACTTC. It encodes CASKYDWQSHEQYF.

The chain has TRBV18 and TRBJ2-1, with D hard to call. CDR3 size: 13 residues. Looked up from germline, CDR1 is KGHSH and CDR2 is LQKENI. V gave up 4 bases and J gave up 9 bases, with 13 bases separating them. Written as DNA, the CDR3 is TGTGCCAGCTCACGAGATCTATTGAGTGAGCAGTTCTTC. Its protein product is CASSRDLLSEQFF.

The CDR3 protein is CASSRTSGETQYF. The DNA for the CDR3 is TGTGCCAGCAGCCGGACTAGCGGAGAGACCCAGTACTTC. The chain carries TRBV13 and TRBJ2-5; TRBD2 matches at 10 bases. CDR3 length: 13 amino acids. Germline lookup yields CDR1 PRHDT and CDR2 FYEKMQ (reference sequence). V lost 5 bases and J lost 4; bases outside the gene matches: 1.

The rearrangement joins TRBV27 to TRBJ2-7; 9 bases line up with TRBD1. V shed 4 bases and J 2 bases; nucleotides not matched to a gene: 9. Germline V gene sequence: CDR1 MNHEY, CDR2 SMNVEV (reference sequence). The length of the CDR3 is 16 residues. This CDR3 is CASSSIPGQGAYEQYF. CDR3 sequence (DNA): TGTGCCAGCAGTTCCATACCGGGACAGGGCGCCTACGAGCAGTACTTC.

The rearrangement links TRBV27 to TRBJ2-7; D gene uncertain. The CDR3 contains 13 residues. Trimming took 2 bases from V and 2 from J, leaving 7 bases between them. Germline lookup yields CDR1 MNHEY and CDR2 SMNVEV (reference sequence). The CDR3 region is CASSLKVTYEQYF. The CDR3 DNA sequence: TGTGCCAGCAGTTTAAAGGTAACCTACGAGCAGTACTTC.